Following are 8 T cell receptor beta chains from one sample sequenced in a study of post-analysis software for immune sequencing data. Regarding the study as a whole: Relative to controls, patients had five TRBV segments at higher frequency, with TRBV5-6, TRBV5-1 and TRBV20-1 among these.

No antigen has been assigned to these receptors. The library was made from cDNA and included unique molecular identifiers. TCRdb independently ran MiXCR on the PCR reads; one entry per CDR3 protein. Of roughly 620,000 distinct CDR3 sequences listed, around 47% are singletons. Material: blood. All receptors come from a girl under 18 with multiple sclerosis.

The rearrangement joins TRBV10-3 to TRBJ2-7, with D perhaps matching TRBD1 (6 bases). CDR3 length: 14 amino acids. Germline V gene sequence: CDR1 ENHRY, CDR2 SYGVKD. V lost 6 bases, J lost 0 bases, and 12 bases lay in between. The CDR3 sequence: CAIRLDRYSYEQYF. DNA of the CDR3: TGTGCCATCAGATTAGACAGGTACTCCTACGAGCAGTACTTC.

There are a few counts of this clonotype. One end of the junction fails to match germline, which may point to a read error. V and J are TRBV5-1 and TRBJ2-1; D call uncertain. The CDR3 extends over 14 amino acids. Germline V gives CDR1 SGHRS, CDR2 YFSETQ. In DNA, the CDR3 is TGCGCCAGCAGCTTGGAAATTGGCGACAATAAGCAGTTCTTC. As protein: CASSLEIGDNKQFF.

This clonotype was picked up a small number of times. The chain combines TRBV6-2 or TRBV6-3 with TRBJ2-7; perhaps TRBD1 as D (5 bases). Germline V lookup: CDR1 MNHEY, CDR2 SVGEGT. The CDR3 runs to 12 residues. Trimming removed 6 bases from V and 5 bases from J, with 11 bases in between. Written as DNA, the CDR3 is TGTGCCAGCAGAAAGACAGAGGACGAGCAGTACTTC. Protein sequence: CASRKTEDEQYF.

The J gene is TRBJ2-7, the V gene TRBV5-1; D gene ambiguous. The J call may be incorrect, as the DNA end agrees better with TRBJ2-5. CDR1 is SGHRS and CDR2 is YFSETQ in the germline V gene. The CDR3 has 11 amino acids. The CDR3 nucleotides read TGCGCCAGCAACCAGGAAAAGACCCAGTACTTC. It translates to CASNQEKTQYF.

The V gene is TRBV12-3 or TRBV12-4, the J gene TRBJ2-7; 9 nucleotides align to TRBD1. V shed 6 bases and J 5 bases; nucleotides not matched to a gene: 5. CDR3 length: 13 amino acids. CDR3 residues: CASSPDRGDEQYF. The DNA of the CDR3 is TGTGCCAGCAGCCCAGACAGGGGGGACGAGCAGTACTTC.

V usage is TRBV7-2 and J usage is TRBJ2-7; possibly TRBD2 for D (6 bases). The V gene lost 3 bases and the J gene lost 2 bases, with 14 bases spanning the gap. CDR1 and CDR2 from the germline V gene are SGHTA and FQGNSA. The CDR3 extends over 15 amino acids. The chain's CDR3 is CASSFGGTYAYEQYF. The CDR3 region has the DNA TGTGCCAGCAGCTTTGGGGGGACCTACGCCTACGAGCAGTACTTC.

This clonotype appeared a few times. V gene TRBV7-9 combines with J gene TRBJ2-3; tentatively, D is TRBD1 (6 bases). Germline assignment: CDR1 SEHNR and CDR2 FQNEAQ (reference sequence). The CDR3 is 15 amino acids. The V end lost 1 base, the J end lost 5 bases, and 13 bases lay between the germline ends. CDR3 DNA sequence: TGTGCCAGCAGCTTAGGAGGGGGATACGGAGATACGCAGTATTTT. It codes for CASSLGGGYGDTQYF.

On this clonotype itself: The junction departs from germline at one end; a sequencing error may be responsible. The V call is TRBV12-3 or TRBV12-4, the J call TRBJ2-1; TRBD2 agrees at 14 bases. The CDR3 consists of 20 residues. CDR3 protein: CASSLTPGLAGESSYNEQFF. CDR3 sequence (DNA): TGTGCCAGCAGTCTCACCCCGGGACTAGCGGGAGAGAGCTCCTACAACGAGCAGTTCTTC.